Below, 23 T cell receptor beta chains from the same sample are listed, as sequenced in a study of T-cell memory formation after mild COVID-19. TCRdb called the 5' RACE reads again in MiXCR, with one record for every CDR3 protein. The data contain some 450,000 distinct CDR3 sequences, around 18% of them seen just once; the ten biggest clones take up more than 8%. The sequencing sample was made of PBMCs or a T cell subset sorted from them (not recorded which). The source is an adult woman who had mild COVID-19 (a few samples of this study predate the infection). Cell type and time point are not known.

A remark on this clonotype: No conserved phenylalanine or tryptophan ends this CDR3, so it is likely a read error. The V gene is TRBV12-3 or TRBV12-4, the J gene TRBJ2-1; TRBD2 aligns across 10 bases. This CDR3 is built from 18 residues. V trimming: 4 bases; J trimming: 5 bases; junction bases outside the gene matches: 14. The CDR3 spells CASSSPLTAGGRHNEQFL. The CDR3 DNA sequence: TGTGCCAGCAGTTCACCTCTCACAGCGGGAGGGCGCCACAATGAGCAGTTCTTA.

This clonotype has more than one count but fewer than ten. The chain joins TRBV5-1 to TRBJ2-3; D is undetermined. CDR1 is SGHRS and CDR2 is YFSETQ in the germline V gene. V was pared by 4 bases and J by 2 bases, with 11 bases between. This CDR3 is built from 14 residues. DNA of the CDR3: TGCGCCAGCAGCCTTATGGATAACACAGATACGCAGTATTTT. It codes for CASSLMDNTDTQYF.

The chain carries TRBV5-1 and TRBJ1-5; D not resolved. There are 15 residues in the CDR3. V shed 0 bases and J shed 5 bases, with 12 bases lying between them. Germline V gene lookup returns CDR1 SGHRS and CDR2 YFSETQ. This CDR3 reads CASSLEGGVYQPQHF. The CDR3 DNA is TGCGCCAGCAGCTTGGAGGGCGGAGTGTATCAGCCCCAGCATTTT.

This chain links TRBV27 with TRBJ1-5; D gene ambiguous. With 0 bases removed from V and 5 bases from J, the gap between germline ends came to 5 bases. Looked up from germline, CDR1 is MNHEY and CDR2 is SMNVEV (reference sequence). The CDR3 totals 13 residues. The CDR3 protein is CASSLSSDQPQHF. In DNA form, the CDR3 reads TGTGCCAGCAGTTTATCTTCAGATCAGCCCCAGCATTTT.

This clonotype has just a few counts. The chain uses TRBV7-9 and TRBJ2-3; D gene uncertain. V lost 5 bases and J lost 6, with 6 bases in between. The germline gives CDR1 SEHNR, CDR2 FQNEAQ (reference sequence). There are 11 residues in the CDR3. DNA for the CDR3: TGTGCCAGCAGCACGGGCGATACGCAGTATTTT. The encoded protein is CASSTGDTQYF.

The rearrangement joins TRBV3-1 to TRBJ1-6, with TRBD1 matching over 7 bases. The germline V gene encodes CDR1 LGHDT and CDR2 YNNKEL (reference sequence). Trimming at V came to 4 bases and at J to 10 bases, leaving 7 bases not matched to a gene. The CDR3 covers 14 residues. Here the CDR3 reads CASSPTGYRSPLHF. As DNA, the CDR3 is TGTGCCAGCAGCCCGACAGGGTACCGCTCACCCCTCCACTTT.

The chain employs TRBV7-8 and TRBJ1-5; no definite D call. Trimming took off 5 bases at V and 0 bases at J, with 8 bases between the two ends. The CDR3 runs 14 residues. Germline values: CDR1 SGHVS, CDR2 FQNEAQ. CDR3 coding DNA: TGTGCCAGCAGCCCTACACCTAGCAATCAGCCCCAGCATTTT. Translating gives CASSPTPSNQPQHF.

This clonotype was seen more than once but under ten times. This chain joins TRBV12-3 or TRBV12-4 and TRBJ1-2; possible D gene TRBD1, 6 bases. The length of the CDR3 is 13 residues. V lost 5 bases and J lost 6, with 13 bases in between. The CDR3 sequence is CASSGGAVDGYTF. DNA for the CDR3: TGTGCCAGCAGTGGGGGGGCGGTAGATGGCTACACCTTC.

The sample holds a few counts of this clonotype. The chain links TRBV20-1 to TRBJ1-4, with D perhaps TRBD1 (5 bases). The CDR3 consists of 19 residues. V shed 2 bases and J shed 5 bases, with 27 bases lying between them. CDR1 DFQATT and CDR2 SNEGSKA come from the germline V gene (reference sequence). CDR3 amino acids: CSARKWTPSGGRLNEKLFF. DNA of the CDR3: TGCAGTGCTAGAAAGTGGACACCGAGCGGAGGGCGCCTAAATGAAAAACTGTTTTTT.

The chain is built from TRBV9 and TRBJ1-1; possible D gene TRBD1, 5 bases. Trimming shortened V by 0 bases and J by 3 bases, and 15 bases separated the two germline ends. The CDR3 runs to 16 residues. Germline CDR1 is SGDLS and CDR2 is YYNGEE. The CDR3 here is CASSVDWQGFDTEAFF. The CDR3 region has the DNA TGTGCCAGCAGCGTAGATTGGCAGGGTTTCGACACTGAAGCTTTCTTT.

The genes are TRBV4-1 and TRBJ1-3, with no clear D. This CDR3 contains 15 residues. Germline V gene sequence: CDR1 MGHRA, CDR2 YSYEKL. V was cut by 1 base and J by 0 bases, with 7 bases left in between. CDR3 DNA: TGCGCCAGCAGCCAAGGAATCATCTCTGGAAACACCATATATTTT. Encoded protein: CASSQGIISGNTIYF.

The CDR3: CSASPEGRSTDTQYF. In DNA form, the CDR3 reads TGCAGTGCTAGCCCTGAGGGCCGGAGCACAGATACGCAGTATTTT. The rearrangement links TRBV20-1 to TRBJ2-3; weak D call: TRBD2 (5 bases). Trimming took off 3 bases at V and 0 bases at J, with 13 bases between the two ends. Germline V gene lookup returns CDR1 DFQATT and CDR2 SNEGSKA (reference sequence). The CDR3 spans 15 residues.

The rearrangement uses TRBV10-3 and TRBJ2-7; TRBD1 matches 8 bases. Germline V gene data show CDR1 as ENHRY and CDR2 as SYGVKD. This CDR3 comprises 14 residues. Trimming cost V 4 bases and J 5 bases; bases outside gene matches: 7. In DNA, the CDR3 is TGTGCCATCAGTGGGGGACAGGTAATCGACGAGCAGTACTTC. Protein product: CAISGGQVIDEQYF.

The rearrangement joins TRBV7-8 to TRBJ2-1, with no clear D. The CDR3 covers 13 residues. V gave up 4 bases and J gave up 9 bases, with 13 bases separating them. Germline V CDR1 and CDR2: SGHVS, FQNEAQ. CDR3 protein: CASSSYSSGEQFF. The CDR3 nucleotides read TGTGCCAGCAGCTCTTATTCTAGTGGTGAGCAGTTCTTC.

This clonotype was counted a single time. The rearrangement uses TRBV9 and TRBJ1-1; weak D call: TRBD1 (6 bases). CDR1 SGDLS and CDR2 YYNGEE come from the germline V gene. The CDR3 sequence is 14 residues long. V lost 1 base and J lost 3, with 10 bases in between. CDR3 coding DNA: TGTGCCAGCAGCGTAACGGCAGGGGACACTGAAGCTTTCTTT. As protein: CASSVTAGDTEAFF.

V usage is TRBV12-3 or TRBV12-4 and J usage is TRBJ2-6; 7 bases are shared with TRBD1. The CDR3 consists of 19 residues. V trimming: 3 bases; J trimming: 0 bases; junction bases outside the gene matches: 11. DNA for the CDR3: TGTGCCAGCAGTTTCGGACCGGGACAGCGATACTCTGGGGCCAACGTCCTGACTTTC. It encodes CASSFGPGQRYSGANVLTF.

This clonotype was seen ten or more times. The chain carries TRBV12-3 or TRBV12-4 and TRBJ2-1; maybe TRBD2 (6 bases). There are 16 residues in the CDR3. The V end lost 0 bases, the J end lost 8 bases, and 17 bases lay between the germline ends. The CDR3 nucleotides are TGTGCCAGCAGTTTAGCGAGCGGGTCCAGCGCGGATGAGCAGTTCTTC. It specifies CASSLASGSSADEQFF.

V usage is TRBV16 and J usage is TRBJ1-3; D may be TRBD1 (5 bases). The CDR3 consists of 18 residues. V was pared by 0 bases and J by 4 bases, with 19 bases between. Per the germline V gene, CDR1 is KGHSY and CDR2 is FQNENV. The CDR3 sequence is CASSQSPSQGARGNTIYF. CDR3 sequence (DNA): TGTGCCAGCAGCCAATCGCCCAGCCAGGGCGCTCGGGGAAACACCATATATTTT.

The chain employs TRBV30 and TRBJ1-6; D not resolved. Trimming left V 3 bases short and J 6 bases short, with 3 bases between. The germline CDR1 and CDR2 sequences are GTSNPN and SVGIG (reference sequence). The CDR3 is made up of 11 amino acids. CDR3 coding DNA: TGTGCCTGGAGAAGTAATTCACCCCTCCACTTT. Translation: CAWRSNSPLHF. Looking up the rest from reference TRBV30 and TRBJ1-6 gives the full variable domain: SQTIHQWPATLVQPVGSPLSLECTVEGTSNPNLYWYRQAAGRGLQLLFYSVGIGQISSEVPQNLSASRPQDRQFILSSKKLLLSDSGFYLCAWRSNSPLHFGNGTRLTVT.

CDR3 sequence: CASSRDRGAETQYF. For the CDR3, the DNA is TGTGCCAGCAGCCGAGACAGGGGGGCGGAGACCCAGTACTTC. The chain recombines TRBV7-2 with TRBJ2-5; 9 bases map to TRBD1. Germline loops: CDR1 SGHTA, CDR2 FQGNSA. Trimming cost V 5 bases and J 5 bases; bases outside gene matches: 6. The CDR3 spans 14 residues.

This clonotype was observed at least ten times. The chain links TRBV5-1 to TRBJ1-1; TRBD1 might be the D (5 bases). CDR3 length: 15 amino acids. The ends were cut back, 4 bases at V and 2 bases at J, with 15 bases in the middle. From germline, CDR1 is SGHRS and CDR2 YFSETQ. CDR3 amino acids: CASSRLQGDNTEAFF. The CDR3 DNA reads TGCGCCAGCAGCCGACTCCAGGGTGACAACACTGAAGCTTTCTTT.

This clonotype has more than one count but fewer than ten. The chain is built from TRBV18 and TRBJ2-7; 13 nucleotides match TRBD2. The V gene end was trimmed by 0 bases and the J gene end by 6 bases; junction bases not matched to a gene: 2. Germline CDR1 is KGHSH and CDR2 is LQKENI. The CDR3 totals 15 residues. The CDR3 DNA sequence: TGTGCCAGCTCACCACCTGGACTAGCGGGAGTCGAGCAGTACTTC. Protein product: CASSPPGLAGVEQYF.

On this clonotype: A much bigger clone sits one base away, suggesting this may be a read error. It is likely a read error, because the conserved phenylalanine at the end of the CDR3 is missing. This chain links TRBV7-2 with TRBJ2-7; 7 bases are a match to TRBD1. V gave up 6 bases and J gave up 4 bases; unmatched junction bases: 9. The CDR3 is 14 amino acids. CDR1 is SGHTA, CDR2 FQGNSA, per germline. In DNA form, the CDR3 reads TGTGCCAGCAGGTTCAGGGGGTTCCTTTACGAGCAGTACATC. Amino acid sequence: CASRFRGFLYEQYI.